This T cell receptor (beta chain) was retrieved from a study of blood T cells in healthy people across ages. Whole-study findings and limits: There was a strong correlation between TCR beta diversity and naive T cell percentage. Diversity estimated from one million T cells was considered an underestimate.

A second PCR, run for roughly 7 to 12 cycles, used a sample-barcoded 5' primer plus a J-beta primer mix. A template-switch adaptor with 12 random nucleotides tagged each cDNA molecule. TCRdb reprocessed the 5' RACE reads with MiXCR, giving one entry per CDR3 protein. The table shows some 1.4 million distinct CDR3 sequences, with about 40% occurring only once. This clonotype came up a few times. As yet, its antigen is unknown. They isolated at least 7 million PBMCs from each sample. This CDR3 region has 17 residues. Trimming took 3 bases from V and 5 from J, leaving 20 bases between them. Germline CDR1 is SEHNR and CDR2 is FQNEAQ (reference sequence).

The clonotype was recovered from a woman between 18 and 29 years old in good health. This chain uses TRBV7-9 with TRBJ2-1, with a weak D call TRBD1 (6 bases). Sample: blood. The CDR3 bases are TGTGCCAGCAGCTTTGGGGGACAAGGCCGAGCAAACAATGAGCAGTTCTTC. Translating gives CASSFGGQGRANNEQFF.